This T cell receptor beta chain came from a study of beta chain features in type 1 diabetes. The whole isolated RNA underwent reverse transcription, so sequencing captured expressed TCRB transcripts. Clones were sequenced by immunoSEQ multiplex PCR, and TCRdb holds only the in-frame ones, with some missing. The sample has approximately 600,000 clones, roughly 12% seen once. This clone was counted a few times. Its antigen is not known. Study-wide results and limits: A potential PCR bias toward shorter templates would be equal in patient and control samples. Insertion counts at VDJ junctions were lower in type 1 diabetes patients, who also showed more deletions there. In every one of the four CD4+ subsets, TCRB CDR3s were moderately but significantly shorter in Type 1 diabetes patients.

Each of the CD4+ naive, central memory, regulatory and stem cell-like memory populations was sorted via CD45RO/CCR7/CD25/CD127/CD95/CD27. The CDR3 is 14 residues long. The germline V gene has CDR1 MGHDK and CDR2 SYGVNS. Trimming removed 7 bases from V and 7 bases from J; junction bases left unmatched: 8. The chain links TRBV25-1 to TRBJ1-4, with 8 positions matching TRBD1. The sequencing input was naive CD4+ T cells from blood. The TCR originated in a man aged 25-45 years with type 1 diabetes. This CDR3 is CASTRGQGGEKLFF. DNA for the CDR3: TGTGCCAGCACTCGTGGACAGGGTGGTGAAAAACTGTTTTTT. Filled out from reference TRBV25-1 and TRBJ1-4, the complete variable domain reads EADIYQTPRYLVIGTGKKITLECSQTMGHDKMYWYQQDPGMELHLIHYSYGVNSTEKGDLSSESTVSRIRTEHFPLTLESARPSHTSQYLCASTRGQGGEKLFFGSGTQLSVL.